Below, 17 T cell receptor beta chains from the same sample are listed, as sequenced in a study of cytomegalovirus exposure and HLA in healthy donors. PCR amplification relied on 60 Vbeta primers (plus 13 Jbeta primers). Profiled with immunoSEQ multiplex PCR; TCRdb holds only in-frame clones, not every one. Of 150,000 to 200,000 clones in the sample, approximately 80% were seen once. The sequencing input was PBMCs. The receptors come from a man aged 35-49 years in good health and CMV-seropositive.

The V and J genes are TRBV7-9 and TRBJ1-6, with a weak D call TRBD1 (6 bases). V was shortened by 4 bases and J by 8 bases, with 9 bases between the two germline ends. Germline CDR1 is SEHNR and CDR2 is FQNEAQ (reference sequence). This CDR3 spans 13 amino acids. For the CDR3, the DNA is TGTGCCAGCAGCTCTTGGACAGATTCACCCCTCCACTTT. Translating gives CASSSWTDSPLHF. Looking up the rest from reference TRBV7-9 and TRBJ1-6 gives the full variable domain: DTGVSQNPRHKITKRGQNVTFRCDPISEHNRLYWYRQTLGQGPEFLTYFQNEAQLEKSRLLSDRFSAERPKGSFSTLEIQRTEQGDSAMYLCASSSWTDSPLHFGNGTRLTVT.

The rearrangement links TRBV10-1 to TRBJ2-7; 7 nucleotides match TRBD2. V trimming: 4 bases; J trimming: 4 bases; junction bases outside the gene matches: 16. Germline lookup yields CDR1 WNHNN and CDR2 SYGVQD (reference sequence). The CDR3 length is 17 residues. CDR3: CASSAPYPVGLEYEQYF. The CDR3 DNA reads TGCGCCAGCAGTGCCCCTTATCCGGTAGGACTAGAATACGAGCAGTACTTC.

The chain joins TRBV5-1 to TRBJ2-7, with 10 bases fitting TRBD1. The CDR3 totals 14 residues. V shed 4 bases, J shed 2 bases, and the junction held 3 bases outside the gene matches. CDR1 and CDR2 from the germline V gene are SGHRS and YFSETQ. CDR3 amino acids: CASSGTGVTYEQYF. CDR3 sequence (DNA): TGCGCCAGCAGCGGGACAGGGGTTACCTACGAGCAGTACTTC.

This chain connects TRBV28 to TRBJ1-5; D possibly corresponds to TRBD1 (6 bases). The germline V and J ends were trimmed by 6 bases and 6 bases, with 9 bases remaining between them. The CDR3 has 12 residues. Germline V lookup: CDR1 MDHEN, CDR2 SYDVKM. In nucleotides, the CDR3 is TGTGCCAGCAGCCCCAGGGGTCAGCCCCAGCATTTT. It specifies CASSPRGQPQHF.

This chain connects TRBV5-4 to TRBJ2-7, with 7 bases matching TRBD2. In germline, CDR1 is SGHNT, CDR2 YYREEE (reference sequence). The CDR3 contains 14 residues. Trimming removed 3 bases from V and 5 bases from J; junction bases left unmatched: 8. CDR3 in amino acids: CASSSPGRDHEQYF. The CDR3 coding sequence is TGTGCCAGCAGCTCCCCGGGGAGGGACCACGAGCAGTACTTC.

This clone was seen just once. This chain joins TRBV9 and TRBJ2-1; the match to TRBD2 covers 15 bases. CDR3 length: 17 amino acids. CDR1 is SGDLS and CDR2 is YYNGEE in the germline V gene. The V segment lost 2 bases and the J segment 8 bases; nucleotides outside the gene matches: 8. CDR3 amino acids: CASSVGTSGGPGDEQFF. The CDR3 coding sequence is TGTGCCAGCAGCGTCGGGACTAGCGGGGGGCCGGGGGATGAGCAGTTCTTC.

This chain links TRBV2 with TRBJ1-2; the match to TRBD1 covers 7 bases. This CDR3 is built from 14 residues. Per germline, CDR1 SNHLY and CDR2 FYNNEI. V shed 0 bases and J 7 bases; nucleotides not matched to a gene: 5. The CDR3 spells CASSEARSGGGYTF. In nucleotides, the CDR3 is TGTGCCAGCAGTGAAGCGCGGTCAGGGGGTGGCTACACCTTC.

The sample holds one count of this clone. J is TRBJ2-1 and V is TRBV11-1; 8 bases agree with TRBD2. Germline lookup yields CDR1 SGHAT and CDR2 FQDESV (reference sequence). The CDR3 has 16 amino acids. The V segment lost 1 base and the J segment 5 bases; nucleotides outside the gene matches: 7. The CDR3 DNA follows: TGTGCCAGCAGCTTAGAGGGCAGCGGGAGCGACAATGAGCAGTTCTTC. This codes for CASSLEGSGSDNEQFF.

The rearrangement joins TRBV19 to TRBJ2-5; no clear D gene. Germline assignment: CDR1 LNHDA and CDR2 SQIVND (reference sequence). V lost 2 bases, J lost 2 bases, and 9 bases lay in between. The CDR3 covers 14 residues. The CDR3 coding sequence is TGTGCCAGTAGTATATCCGGCGGACAAGAGACCCAGTACTTC. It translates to CASSISGGQETQYF.

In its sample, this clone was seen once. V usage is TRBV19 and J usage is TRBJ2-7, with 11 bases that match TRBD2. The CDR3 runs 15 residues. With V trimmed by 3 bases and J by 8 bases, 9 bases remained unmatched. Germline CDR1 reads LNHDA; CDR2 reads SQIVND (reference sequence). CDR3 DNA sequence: TGTGCCAGTAGTATTCCCGGGACTAGCGGAGAGAAGCAGTACTTC. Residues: CASSIPGTSGEKQYF.

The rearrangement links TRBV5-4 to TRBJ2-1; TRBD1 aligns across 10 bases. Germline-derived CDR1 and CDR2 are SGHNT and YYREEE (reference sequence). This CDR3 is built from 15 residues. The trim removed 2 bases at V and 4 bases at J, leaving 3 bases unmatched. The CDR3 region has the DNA TGTGCCAGCAGCTTAGACAGGGGGCGATACAATGAGCAGTTCTTC. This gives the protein CASSLDRGRYNEQFF.

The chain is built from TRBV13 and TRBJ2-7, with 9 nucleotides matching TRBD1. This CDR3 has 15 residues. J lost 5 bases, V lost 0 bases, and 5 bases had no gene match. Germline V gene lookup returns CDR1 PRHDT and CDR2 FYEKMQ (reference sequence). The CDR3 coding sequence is TGTGCCAGCAGCTTAGGCGACAGGGGGTTCAACGAGCAGTACTTC. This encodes CASSLGDRGFNEQYF.

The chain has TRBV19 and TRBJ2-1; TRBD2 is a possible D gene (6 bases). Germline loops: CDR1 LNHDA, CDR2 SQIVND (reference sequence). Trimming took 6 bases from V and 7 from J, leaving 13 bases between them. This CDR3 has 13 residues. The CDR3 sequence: CASRESGRNEQFF. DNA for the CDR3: TGTGCCAGTAGGGAGTCAGGGAGGAATGAGCAGTTCTTC. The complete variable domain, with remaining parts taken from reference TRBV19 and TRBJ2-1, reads DGGITQSPKYLFRKEGQNVTLSCEQNLNHDAMYWYRQDPGQGLRLIYYSQIVNDFQKGDIAEGYSVSREKKESFPLTVTSAQKNPTAFYLCASRESGRNEQFFGPGTRLTVL.

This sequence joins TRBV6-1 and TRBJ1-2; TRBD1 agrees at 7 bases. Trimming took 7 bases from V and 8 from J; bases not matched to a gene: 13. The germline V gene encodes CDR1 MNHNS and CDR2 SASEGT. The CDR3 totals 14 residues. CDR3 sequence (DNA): TGTGCCAGCATCTTGACAGGGCAAGGCACCGGCTACACCTTC. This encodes CASILTGQGTGYTF.

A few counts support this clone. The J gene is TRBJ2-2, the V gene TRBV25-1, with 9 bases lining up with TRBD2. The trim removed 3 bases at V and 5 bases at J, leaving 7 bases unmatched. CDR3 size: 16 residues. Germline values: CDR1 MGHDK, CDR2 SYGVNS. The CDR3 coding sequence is TGTGCCAGCAGTGACCGGACTAGCGTGGGGACCGGGGAGCTGTTTTTT. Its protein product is CASSDRTSVGTGELFF. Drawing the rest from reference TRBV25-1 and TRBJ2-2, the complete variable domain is EADIYQTPRYLVIGTGKKITLECSQTMGHDKMYWYQQDPGMELHLIHYSYGVNSTEKGDLSSESTVSRIRTEHFPLTLESARPSHTSQYLCASSDRTSVGTGELFFGEGSRLTVL.

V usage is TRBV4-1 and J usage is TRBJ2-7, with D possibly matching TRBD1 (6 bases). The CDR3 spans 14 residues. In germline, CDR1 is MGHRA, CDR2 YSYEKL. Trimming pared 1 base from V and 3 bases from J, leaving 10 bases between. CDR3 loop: CASSQGSGDYEQYF. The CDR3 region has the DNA TGCGCCAGCAGCCAAGGGTCAGGGGACTACGAGCAGTACTTC.

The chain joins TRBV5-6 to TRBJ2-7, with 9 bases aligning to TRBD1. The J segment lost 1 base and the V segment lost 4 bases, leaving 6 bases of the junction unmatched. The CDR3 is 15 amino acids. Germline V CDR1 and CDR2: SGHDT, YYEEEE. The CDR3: CASSPGQGHSYEQYF. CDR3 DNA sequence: TGTGCCAGCAGCCCGGGACAGGGTCATTCCTACGAGCAGTACTTC.